This T cell receptor beta chain is drawn from a study of blood T cell repertoires in COVID-19. Study-level background: Samples came from the United States, Italy and Spain, spanning acute and convalescent COVID-19. PBMCs, B-cell-depleted T cells, or T cells provided the cDNA or gDNA that made up the material.

Original methodology: Estimated nucleated cell counts came from reference gene primer amplification. Produced via immunoSEQ multiplex PCR; TCRdb's table is partial and in-frame only. V and J calls and clone size are copied from that table; D and trimming were computed from the DNA. The sample includes 55,000 to 85,000 clones, around nine tenths of them seen just once. Germline-derived CDR1 and CDR2 are SEHNR and FQNEAQ (reference sequence). CDR3 length: 17 residues. The junction had 8 bases not matched to a gene; V was cut back by 2 bases and J by 4 bases. The chain recombines TRBV7-9 with TRBJ1-3; 10 nucleotides agree with TRBD1. Input material: peripheral blood. The receptor's source is a woman between 18 and 30 years old with acute or convalescent COVID-19. The CDR3 DNA is TGTGCCAGCAGCTTAAGGGGACAGGGGATCCAAGGAAACACCATATATTTT. Translating gives CASSLRGQGIQGNTIYF.